Following are 17 T cell receptor beta chains from one sample sequenced in a study of blood T cell repertoires in COVID-19 (dated by TCRdb to about 2020). Preparation of the library involved the immunoSEQ multiplex PCR assay. Entries here come from immuneACCESS through TCRdb and include only in-frame sequences with V and J called. Some clones fail to appear in such tables; in the studies checked, an unresolved V gene covers under half of the shortfall, and the cause of the remainder is unknown. This sample holds some 150,000 clones; 85% to 90% were observed only once. Approximately 3% of the sample goes to the ten largest clones. The sequencing sample was made of peripheral blood. All receptors come from a woman aged 55-70 years with active COVID-19.

V is TRBV6-2 or TRBV6-3 and J is TRBJ2-5; 7 nucleotides match TRBD1. V gave up 2 bases and J gave up 2 bases; unmatched junction bases: 2. This CDR3 spans 14 amino acids. Germline V gene lookup returns CDR1 MNHEY and CDR2 SVGEGT. CDR3 nucleotides: TGTGCCAGCAGTTACCAGGGACAGCAAGAGACCCAGTACTTC. This sequence encodes CASSYQGQQETQYF.

The chain joins TRBV4-2 to TRBJ1-1; TRBD1 aligns across 7 bases. CDR1 and CDR2 (germline): LGHNA, YNFKEQ. The CDR3 has 15 residues. The V and J ends lost 0 bases and 4 bases, in that order; junction bases with no gene match: 5. For the CDR3, the DNA is TGTGCCAGCAGCCAAGAGGACAGGACCGCCACTGAAGCTTTCTTT. Amino acid sequence: CASSQEDRTATEAFF.

The chain couples TRBV6-6 to TRBJ1-3; the D gene is possibly TRBD1 (5 bases). The V and J ends lost 9 bases and 0 bases respectively, with 15 bases between them. CDR1 is MNHNY, CDR2 SVGAGI, per germline (reference sequence). The CDR3 has 15 residues. The CDR3 nucleotides are TGTGCCAGTACCCGCACAGGCCTCTCTGGAAACACCATATATTTT. It encodes CASTRTGLSGNTIYF.

The chain recombines TRBV6-2 or TRBV6-3 with TRBJ2-7, with 9 bases aligning to TRBD1. The CDR3 runs 15 residues. The V segment lost 6 bases and the J segment 4 bases; nucleotides outside the gene matches: 10. Germline V gene sequence: CDR1 MNHEY, CDR2 SVGEGT. The CDR3 DNA follows: TGTGCCAGCAGCCCCCGGACAGGGGCGAGATACGAGCAGTACTTC. Translated, it gives CASSPRTGARYEQYF.

This clone was seen just once. The chain couples TRBV7-2 to TRBJ2-3, with D perhaps matching TRBD2 (6 bases). CDR1 is SGHTA and CDR2 is FQGNSA in the germline V gene. The CDR3 runs to 17 residues. Trimming removed 5 bases at V and 7 bases at J, with 25 bases between. DNA of the CDR3: TGTGCCAGCAGCCGGAGGGGAAAGGTCCAGCCCAGTAATACGCAGTATTTT. It translates to CASSRRGKVQPSNTQYF.

This rearrangement joins TRBV25-1 to TRBJ1-2; TRBD1 might be the D (5 bases). The germline V gene encodes CDR1 MGHDK and CDR2 SYGVNS. This CDR3 region has 14 residues. V was shortened by 3 bases and J by 7 bases, with 15 bases between the two germline ends. In nucleotides, the CDR3 is TGTGCCAGCAGTGAGGCAGGGCAGGGAAGTGGCTACACCTTC. Residues: CASSEAGQGSGYTF.

The chain combines TRBV28 with TRBJ1-5; 8 bases agree with TRBD1. Germline CDR1 reads MDHEN; CDR2 reads SYDVKM. The trim removed 6 bases at V and 7 bases at J, leaving 11 bases unmatched. The CDR3 runs to 15 residues. The CDR3 DNA follows: TGTGCCAGCAGCTCGCCAGGACAGGGTAACCAGCCCCAGCATTTT. Amino acids: CASSSPGQGNQPQHF.

This sequence joins TRBV28 and TRBJ2-1; D unclear. The germline gives CDR1 MDHEN, CDR2 SYDVKM. Trimming pared 7 bases from V and 3 bases from J, leaving 16 bases between. This CDR3 is built from 15 residues. CDR3 bases: TGTGCCAGCACCACCTTTAGCCCCTTCTACAATGAGCAGTTCTTC. This gives the protein CASTTFSPFYNEQFF. The full variable domain, with the rest looked up from reference TRBV28 and TRBJ2-1, is DVKVTQSSRYLVKRTGEKVFLECVQDMDHENMFWYRQDPGLGLRLIYFSYDVKMKEKGDIPEGYSVSREKKERFSLILESASTNQTSMYLCASTTFSPFYNEQFFGPGTRLTVL.

This clone came up a few times. The V call is TRBV2, the J call TRBJ2-5; TRBD2 agrees at 10 bases. The junction had 4 bases not matched to a gene; V was cut back by 5 bases and J by 4 bases. The CDR3 sequence is 14 residues long. In germline, CDR1 is SNHLY, CDR2 FYNNEI. The DNA of the CDR3 is TGTGCCAGCAGTTCCGGACTAGCGGCAGAGACCCAGTACTTC. It encodes CASSSGLAAETQYF.

V usage is TRBV14 and J usage is TRBJ2-2, with D possibly being TRBD2 (5 bases). CDR3 size: 14 residues. In germline, CDR1 is SGHDN, CDR2 FVKESK. V lost 5 bases to trimming and J lost 4 bases, with 11 bases between them. As DNA, the CDR3 is TGTGCCAGCAGCGCGGACTGGATCACCGGGGAGCTGTTTTTT. Protein product: CASSADWITGELFF. Filled out from reference TRBV14 and TRBJ2-2, the complete variable domain reads EAGVTQFPSHSVIEKGQTVTLRCDPISGHDNLYWYRRVMGKEIKFLLHFVKESKQDESGMPNNRFLAERTGGTYSTLKVQPAELEDSGVYFCASSADWITGELFFGEGSRLTVL.

The gene calls are TRBV7-9 and TRBJ2-3, with a possible D match to TRBD2 (6 bases). With 5 bases removed from V and 2 bases from J, the gap between germline ends came to 11 bases. This CDR3 has 14 residues. Germline lookup yields CDR1 SEHNR and CDR2 FQNEAQ (reference sequence). CDR3 in DNA: TGTGCCAGCAGCGCGGGACTGATCACAGATACGCAGTATTTT. It translates to CASSAGLITDTQYF.

This clone showed up just a few times. V is TRBV9 and J is TRBJ2-7; 9 bases are a match to TRBD2. The CDR3 length is 16 residues. CDR1 and CDR2 (germline): SGDLS, YYNGEE. V shed 0 bases and J 4 bases; nucleotides not matched to a gene: 8. In DNA form, the CDR3 reads TGTGCCAGCAGCGTAGGCCAGCCTAGCGGGATTTACGAGCAGTACTTC. Its protein is CASSVGQPSGIYEQYF.

The chain couples TRBV11-3 to TRBJ2-1, with 7 bases lining up with TRBD2. V was clipped by 5 bases and J by 5 bases; unmatched bases: 3. CDR3 length equals 13 residues. Germline V gene lookup returns CDR1 SGHNT and CDR2 YENEEA. The CDR3 protein is CASSPSGNNEQFF. CDR3 DNA sequence: TGTGCCAGCAGCCCCAGCGGGAACAATGAGCAGTTCTTC.

This chain connects TRBV18 to TRBJ1-1; a possible D gene is TRBD1 (6 bases). The CDR3 loop spans 16 amino acids. Germline V gene data show CDR1 as KGHSH and CDR2 as LQKENI. Between the trimmed V and J ends, which lost 1 base and 3 bases, there was a span of 15 bases. The CDR3 loop reads CASSPRAGGVYTEAFF. CDR3 sequence (DNA): TGTGCCAGCTCACCACGGGCGGGGGGCGTCTACACTGAAGCTTTCTTT.

This sequence joins TRBV11-2 and TRBJ2-1, with D tentatively TRBD2 (6 bases). This CDR3 is built from 15 residues. Germline V lookup: CDR1 SGHAT, CDR2 FQNNGV. V lost 3 bases to trimming and J lost 9 bases, with 18 bases between them. The chain's CDR3 is CASSLFVIGSSEQFF. The CDR3, as DNA: TGTGCCAGCAGCTTGTTCGTAATCGGGAGCAGTGAGCAGTTCTTC.

The rearrangement joins TRBV24-1 to TRBJ2-7; 9 nucleotides line up with TRBD2. V trimming: 5 bases; J trimming: 3 bases; junction bases outside the gene matches: 16. The germline gives CDR1 KGHDR, CDR2 SFDVKD. This CDR3 has 18 amino acids. The CDR3 bases are TGTGCCACCAGTGGACGGGGTCTGGGGTCTAGCGGGGTCTACGAGCAGTACTTC. This encodes CATSGRGLGSSGVYEQYF.

The rearrangement links TRBV6-5 to TRBJ2-3, with D unclear. V was clipped by 4 bases and J by 2 bases, with 7 bases between them. There are 13 residues in the CDR3. The V gene's germline CDR1 is MNHEY and CDR2 SVGAGI. CDR3: CASSWSSTDTQYF. Here the CDR3 DNA reads TGTGCCAGCAGTTGGAGCTCCACAGATACGCAGTATTTT.